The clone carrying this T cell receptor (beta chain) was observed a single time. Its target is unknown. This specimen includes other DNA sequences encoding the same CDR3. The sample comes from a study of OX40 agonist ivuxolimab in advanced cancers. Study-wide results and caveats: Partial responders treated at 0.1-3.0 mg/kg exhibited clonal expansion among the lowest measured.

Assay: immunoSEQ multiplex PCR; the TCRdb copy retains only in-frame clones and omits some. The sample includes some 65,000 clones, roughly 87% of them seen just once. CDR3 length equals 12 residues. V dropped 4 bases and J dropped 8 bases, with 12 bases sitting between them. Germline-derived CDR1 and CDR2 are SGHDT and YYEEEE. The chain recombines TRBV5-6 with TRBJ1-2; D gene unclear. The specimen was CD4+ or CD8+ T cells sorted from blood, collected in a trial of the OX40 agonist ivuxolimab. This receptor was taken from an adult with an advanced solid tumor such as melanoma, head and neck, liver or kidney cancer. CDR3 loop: CASSHPVQGYTF. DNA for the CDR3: TGTGCCAGCAGCCATCCAGTCCAGGGCTACACCTTC.